These 24 T cell receptor beta chains were sequenced from one sample in a study of blood T cell repertoires in COVID-19. This table comes from immunoSEQ multiplex PCR, and its TCRdb copy is limited to in-frame clones, with some not included. Among about 250,000 clones listed, 80% to 90% were seen once. The sequencing sample was made of PBMCs or T cells enriched from blood (not recorded which). Every receptor here comes from a woman aged 40 to 50 who had been exposed to COVID-19.

This clone was found once. The chain has TRBV4-1 and TRBJ1-4; TRBD1 matches at 8 bases. The CDR3 consists of 13 residues. The ends lost 5 bases at V and 10 bases at J; junction bases unmatched: 6. Looked up from germline, CDR1 is MGHRA and CDR2 is YSYEKL. The CDR3 spells CASSAGGLGKLFF. The CDR3 DNA follows: TGCGCCAGCAGCGCAGGGGGCTTGGGAAAACTGTTTTTT.

This chain's CDR3 is CASSTELQETQYF. CDR3 nucleotide sequence: TGTGCCAGCAGTACGGAGTTACAAGAGACCCAGTACTTC. The chain joins TRBV3-1 (or the pseudogene TRBV3-2) to TRBJ2-5; no reliable D call. The CDR3 runs 13 residues. Germline lookup yields CDR1 LGHDT and CDR2 YNNKEL (reference sequence). Deletions cut 6 bases from V and 2 bases from J, with 10 bases between.

This chain links TRBV4-1 with TRBJ1-2; the D is unclear. The germline CDR1 and CDR2 sequences are MGHRA and YSYEKL. This CDR3 spans 16 amino acids. Trimming stripped 1 base from V and 4 bases from J, with 16 bases between. This CDR3 reads CASSQVSGVIFYGYTF. In DNA form, the CDR3 reads TGCGCCAGCAGCCAAGTCTCCGGGGTGATTTTCTATGGCTACACCTTC.

This chain joins TRBV7-2 and TRBJ1-1; D ambiguous. The V end lost 1 base, the J end lost 3 bases, and 9 bases lay between the germline ends. The CDR3 runs to 14 residues. Germline CDR1 reads SGHTA; CDR2 reads FQGNSA. The CDR3 DNA reads TGTGCCAGCAGCTTAGTCTTGAGGGACACTGAAGCTTTCTTT. This encodes CASSLVLRDTEAFF.

The V call is TRBV19, the J call TRBJ1-1, with D maybe TRBD1 (6 bases). Trimming stripped 5 bases from V and 4 bases from J, with 17 bases between. This CDR3 is built from 15 residues. The germline gives CDR1 LNHDA, CDR2 SQIVND (reference sequence). This chain's CDR3 is CASSLPTGVRTEAFF. Written as DNA, the CDR3 is TGTGCCAGTAGTCTACCGACAGGAGTTCGCACTGAAGCTTTCTTT. Full variable domain (outside the CDR3, taken from reference TRBV19 and TRBJ1-1): DGGITQSPKYLFRKEGQNVTLSCEQNLNHDAMYWYRQDPGQGLRLIYYSQIVNDFQKGDIAEGYSVSREKKESFPLTVTSAQKNPTAFYLCASSLPTGVRTEAFFGQGTRLTVV.

The V call is TRBV25-1, the J call TRBJ2-2; TRBD1 agrees at 9 bases. The V gene's germline CDR1 is MGHDK and CDR2 SYGVNS. The CDR3 sequence is 17 residues long. V shed 1 base, J shed 2 bases, and the junction held 5 bases outside the gene matches. The CDR3 protein is CASSESGTGYNTGELFF. CDR3 DNA sequence: TGTGCCAGCAGTGAATCCGGGACAGGGTACAACACCGGGGAGCTGTTTTTT.

The V gene is TRBV5-4, the J gene TRBJ2-5; 7 bases align to TRBD2. Germline assignment: CDR1 SGHNT and CDR2 YYREEE (reference sequence). The CDR3 extends over 16 amino acids. V was clipped by 4 bases and J by 1 base; unmatched bases: 10. Here the CDR3 reads CASSPGGSASQETQYF. DNA of the CDR3: TGTGCCAGCAGCCCCGGGGGGTCAGCATCCCAAGAGACCCAGTACTTC.

This chain connects TRBV7-9 to TRBJ1-1; D remains ambiguous. The CDR3 has 14 amino acids. Trimming removed 0 bases at V and 4 bases at J, with 9 bases between. Germline V gene sequence: CDR1 SEHNR, CDR2 FQNEAQ (reference sequence). The CDR3 is CASSLAHRRTEAFF. The CDR3 DNA is TGTGCCAGCAGCTTAGCACACCGCCGCACTGAAGCTTTCTTT.

The chain has TRBV7-2 and TRBJ1-2, with TRBD1 matching over 9 bases. J lost 8 bases, V lost 6 bases, and 7 bases had no gene match. Germline assignment: CDR1 SGHTA and CDR2 FQGNSA. The CDR3 is made up of 13 amino acids. The CDR3 coding sequence is TGTGCCAGCAGTCCACAGGGGGCGAGGGGCTACACCTTC. Protein: CASSPQGARGYTF.

The genes are TRBV30 and TRBJ1-2; no clear D. V gave up 4 bases and J gave up 8 bases, with 11 bases separating them. The CDR3 has 11 residues. Germline V gene lookup returns CDR1 GTSNPN and CDR2 SVGIG (reference sequence). The CDR3 loop reads CAWIRYSGYTF. The CDR3 DNA follows: TGTGCCTGGATCAGGTATTCAGGCTACACCTTC. Using reference TRBV30 and TRBJ1-2 for the parts outside the CDR3, the full variable domain is SQTIHQWPATLVQPVGSPLSLECTVEGTSNPNLYWYRQAAGRGLQLLFYSVGIGQISSEVPQNLSASRPQDRQFILSSKKLLLSDSGFYLCAWIRYSGYTFGSGTRLTVV.

This rearrangement joins TRBV5-1 to TRBJ1-6; maybe TRBD1 (5 bases). The CDR3 sequence is 15 residues long. V lost 0 bases and J lost 10, with 14 bases in between. Germline CDR1 reads SGHRS; CDR2 reads YFSETQ. CDR3: CASSLEGGVGSPLHF. The CDR3 DNA sequence: TGCGCCAGCAGCTTGGAAGGAGGGGTGGGCTCACCCCTCCACTTT.

This clone was counted between two and nine times. The rearrangement uses TRBV4-1 and TRBJ1-2, with D perhaps TRBD1 (6 bases). Between the trimmed V and J ends, which lost 4 bases and 3 bases, there was a span of 12 bases. The CDR3 covers 14 residues. The germline CDR1 and CDR2 sequences are MGHRA and YSYEKL. CDR3 nucleotide sequence: TGCGCCAGCAGCCGAAGGACAGCTGACTATGGCTACACCTTC. Amino acid sequence: CASSRRTADYGYTF.

The chain combines TRBV18 with TRBJ1-3, with a possible D match to TRBD1 (5 bases). Trimming took off 6 bases at V and 2 bases at J, with 14 bases between the two ends. CDR1 is KGHSH, CDR2 LQKENI, per germline. The CDR3 is 15 amino acids. CDR3: CASSAGSGTGNTIYF. DNA of the CDR3: TGTGCCAGCTCCGCCGGGTCAGGGACTGGAAACACCATATATTTT.

CDR3 sequence (DNA): TGTGCCAGCAGTCCGCCGAGACAGCTCGGAAACACCATATATTTT. This codes for CASSPPRQLGNTIYF. V usage is TRBV28 and J usage is TRBJ1-3, with a weak D call TRBD1 (5 bases). V shed 5 bases and J shed 4 bases, with 15 bases lying between them. The germline V gene encodes CDR1 MDHEN and CDR2 SYDVKM. The CDR3 totals 15 residues.

The genes are TRBV11-2 and TRBJ2-1; D is ambiguous. Germline V gene lookup returns CDR1 SGHAT and CDR2 FQNNGV. This CDR3 contains 11 residues. Trimming pared 1 base from V and 13 bases from J, leaving 8 bases between. The CDR3 DNA sequence: TGTGCCAGCAGCTTAGGGGCATTCCAGTTCTTC. Its translation: CASSLGAFQFF.

CDR3 bases: TGTGCCAGCAGCTTGCGGGACAGGGGGCGTATGATTAGCGACGAGCAGTACGTC. Protein sequence: CASSLRDRGRMISDEQYV. The rearrangement links TRBV5-1 to TRBJ2-7; 12 nucleotides match TRBD1. The V gene's germline CDR1 is SGHRS and CDR2 YFSETQ. The CDR3 spans 18 residues.

V usage is TRBV2 and J usage is TRBJ2-7; D remains ambiguous. CDR1 is SNHLY, CDR2 FYNNEI, per germline. The germline V and J ends were trimmed by 7 bases and 3 bases, with 13 bases remaining between them. The CDR3 runs 13 residues. The CDR3 nucleotides are TGTGCCAGCATTTTACGGAGAAGCTACGAGCAGTACTTC. Encoded protein: CASILRRSYEQYF. Drawing the rest from reference TRBV2 and TRBJ2-7, the complete variable domain is EPEVTQTPSHQVTQMGQEVILRCVPISNHLYFYWYRQILGQKVEFLVSFYNNEISEKSEIFDDQFSVERPDGSNFTLKIRSTKLEDSAMYFCASILRRSYEQYFGPGTRLTVT.

The J gene is TRBJ1-1, the V gene TRBV28; the match to TRBD1 covers 9 bases. V shed 3 bases, J shed 6 bases, and the junction held 5 bases outside the gene matches. The CDR3 has 14 amino acids. Germline values: CDR1 MDHEN, CDR2 SYDVKM. CDR3 sequence reads: CASSLGQGDAEAFF. The CDR3 bases are TGTGCCAGCAGTTTGGGACAGGGAGACGCTGAAGCTTTCTTT.

Concerning this clone itself: The junction shows a germline mismatch at one end, possibly a read error. The chain links TRBV14 to TRBJ2-1; 16 bases are a match to TRBD2. The germline CDR1 and CDR2 sequences are SGHDN and FVKESK. The length of the CDR3 is 14 residues. The CDR3 DNA is TGTGCCAGCAGTCCGGGACTAGCGGGAGGGTTTAGTGTCTTC. Translating gives CASSPGLAGGFSVF.

The chain couples TRBV29-1 to TRBJ1-2, with D perhaps TRBD1 (6 bases). The CDR3 contains 13 residues. CDR1 and CDR2 from the germline V gene are SQVTM and ANQGSEA. With 5 bases removed from V and 4 bases from J, the gap between germline ends came to 14 bases. CDR3 residues: CSVLRQGIYGYTF. CDR3 nucleotide sequence: TGCAGCGTTCTCCGGCAGGGGATCTATGGCTACACCTTC.

This chain joins TRBV5-4 and TRBJ1-6; D might be TRBD1 (6 bases). From germline, CDR1 is SGHNT and CDR2 YYREEE (reference sequence). V was cut by 0 bases and J by 9 bases, with 16 bases left in between. The CDR3 consists of 16 residues. CDR3 bases: TGTGCCAGCAGCTTGGTACCAACAGGGATGCGTTCACCCCTCCACTTT. Translating gives CASSLVPTGMRSPLHF. Drawing the rest from reference TRBV5-4 and TRBJ1-6, the complete variable domain is ETGVTQSPTHLIKTRGQQVTLRCSSQSGHNTVSWYQQALGQGPQFIFQYYREEENGRGNFPPRFSGLQFPNYSSELNVNALELDDSALYLCASSLVPTGMRSPLHFGNGTRLTVT.

J is TRBJ1-3 and V is TRBV7-8; D uncertain. V was clipped by 1 base and J by 2 bases, with 12 bases between them. Germline values: CDR1 SGHVS, CDR2 FQNEAQ. CDR3 length: 16 residues. The CDR3 here is CASSLDLSRAGNTIYF. The CDR3 DNA reads as TGTGCCAGCAGCTTAGATTTATCCCGAGCTGGAAACACCATATATTTT.

This chain joins TRBV20-1 and TRBJ2-1, with TRBD2 matching 10 bases. The CDR3 is 15 amino acids. V was pared by 3 bases and J by 7 bases, with 9 bases of the junction left unmatched. Germline CDR1 reads DFQATT; CDR2 reads SNEGSKA (reference sequence). DNA for the CDR3: TGCAGTGCTAGTTCAGCGGGGGGGCCCGGGAATGAGCAGTTCTTC. This gives the protein CSASSAGGPGNEQFF.

The chain joins TRBV6-2 or TRBV6-3 to TRBJ1-5; the D is unclear. V lost 2 bases to trimming and J lost 7 bases, with 9 bases between them. The length of the CDR3 is 13 residues. Per germline, CDR1 MNHEY and CDR2 SVGEGT. For the CDR3, the DNA is TGTGCCAGCAGTTACGATGGGAGACAGCCCCAGCATTTT. Translated: CASSYDGRQPQHF.